Below are 9 T cell receptor beta chains sequenced from a single sample in a study of cytomegalovirus exposure and HLA in healthy donors. The study ran its PCR with 60 Vbeta and 13 Jbeta primers. Measured with immunoSEQ multiplex PCR; TCRdb has only the in-frame clones, and not every one. The top ten clones hold 3% to 4.5% of a sample with about 110,000 clones, roughly four fifths of them seen once. Sequencing was performed on PBMCs. The origin of the receptors is a man in his fifties or sixties in good health and CMV-seronegative.

The chain recombines TRBV6-5 with TRBJ2-7; 7 bases fit TRBD1. V gave up 8 bases and J gave up 4 bases; unmatched junction bases: 14. CDR1 and CDR2 (germline): MNHEY, SVGAGI. The CDR3 consists of 15 residues. As DNA, the CDR3 is TGTGCCAGCCTAAGGTCCCCGGGACAGAAGTACGAGCAGTACTTC. Protein sequence: CASLRSPGQKYEQYF.

The chain recombines TRBV30 with TRBJ2-7; TRBD1 is a possible D gene (6 bases). Germline assignment: CDR1 GTSNPN and CDR2 SVGIG (reference sequence). The V and J ends lost 0 bases and 3 bases respectively, with 15 bases between them. This CDR3 is built from 15 residues. The CDR3 nucleotides read TGTGCCTGGAGTGTAAGGTTCAGGGGATACTACGAGCAGTACTTC. Protein sequence: CAWSVRFRGYYEQYF.

The chain joins TRBV10-3 to TRBJ2-7, with TRBD1 matching 7 bases. Per the germline V gene, CDR1 is ENHRY and CDR2 is SYGVKD. V lost 2 bases, J lost 3 bases, and 13 bases stayed unmatched. CDR3 length: 17 residues. DNA for the CDR3: TGTGCCATCAGTGAGGCTGCCGGGACAGAGTACTTCTACGAGCAGTACTTC. It codes for CAISEAAGTEYFYEQYF.

This clone is a singleton in its sample. The CDR3 DNA follows: TGTGCCAGCAGTGTTCTACCGGGACAGGGGGCCTACGAGCAGTACTTC. This sequence encodes CASSVLPGQGAYEQYF. This chain uses TRBV27 with TRBJ2-7; 11 nucleotides align to TRBD1. The CDR3 is made up of 16 amino acids. CDR1 and CDR2 from the germline V gene are MNHEY and SMNVEV (reference sequence). Trimming took 5 bases from V and 2 from J; bases not matched to a gene: 8.

The rearrangement links TRBV5-4 to TRBJ1-6; weak D call: TRBD1 (6 bases). The germline CDR1 and CDR2 sequences are SGHNT and YYREEE (reference sequence). The V gene lost 4 bases and the J gene lost 10 bases, with 21 bases spanning the gap. This CDR3 spans 16 amino acids. This CDR3 reads CASSVATIQGRSPLHF. In DNA, the CDR3 is TGTGCCAGCAGCGTAGCGACAATACAGGGTCGGTCACCCCTCCACTTT.

This chain joins TRBV7-8 and TRBJ2-7; TRBD1 matches 9 bases. The CDR3 loop spans 17 amino acids. The germline CDR1 and CDR2 sequences are SGHVS and FQNEAQ. The trim removed 2 bases at V and 0 bases at J, leaving 8 bases unmatched. Here the CDR3 DNA reads TGTGCCAGCAGCTTAATCTCCGGGACAGGGAGCTCCTACGAGCAGTACTTC. This translates into CASSLISGTGSSYEQYF.

The chain employs TRBV6-1 and TRBJ1-1; D is perhaps TRBD1 (6 bases). CDR1 MNHNS and CDR2 SASEGT come from the germline V gene. Trimming left V 6 bases short and J 2 bases short, with 13 bases between. The CDR3 is made up of 14 amino acids. The CDR3 is CASRNGQKNTEAFF. The CDR3 DNA follows: TGTGCCAGCAGAAACGGACAGAAAAACACTGAAGCTTTCTTT.

This rearrangement joins TRBV28 to TRBJ1-2; D is unclear. The V and J ends lost 2 bases and 7 bases respectively, with 11 bases between them. The CDR3 has 13 residues. Germline values: CDR1 MDHEN, CDR2 SYDVKM. Here the CDR3 reads CASSLEVPFGYTF. Here the CDR3 DNA reads TGTGCCAGCAGTTTAGAGGTGCCTTTTGGCTACACCTTC.

The V call is TRBV4-2, the J call TRBJ2-1; 9 bases agree with TRBD1. Germline values: CDR1 LGHNA, CDR2 YNFKEQ. CDR3 length: 12 amino acids. V shed 8 bases, J shed 4 bases, and the junction held 0 bases outside the gene matches. This CDR3 reads CASGTGYNEQFF. In DNA, the CDR3 is TGTGCCAGCGGGACAGGGTACAATGAGCAGTTCTTC.